The sequence of this T cell receptor (beta chain) was determined in a study of T cells in Graves' hyperthyroidism and ophthalmopathy. Study-wide results and caveats: A model using 13 V-J features told ophthalmopathy apart from stable hyperthyroidism.

Patients aged 18 to 65 with hyperthyroidism were newly diagnosed, with duration under 2 months. Diagnoses were made from clinical symptoms, serum measures (thyroxine and TRAb), thyroid ultrasound and orbital computed tomography. The blood sample predates any ophthalmopathy symptoms, coming from first hyperthyroidism diagnosis. The germline V gene has CDR1 MNHNS and CDR2 SASEGT. Trimming took 7 bases from V and 0 from J, leaving 10 bases between them. This CDR3 is 15 amino acids long. TCR beta CDR3 sequences were amplified from RNA transcripts. Carried out on the TCR CDR3, a first-round RT-PCR used the HTBI primer set. In TCRdb, the multiplex PCR reads were re-called with MiXCR into one record per CDR3 protein. The sample holds approximately 400,000 distinct CDR3 sequences; roughly 13% are singletons and the top ten take more than 20%. This clonotype was counted many times. Its cognate antigen is unknown.

Source material: blood. The clonotype was recovered from a man in his thirties or forties with Graves' hyperthyroidism that later progressed to Graves' ophthalmopathy. J is TRBJ1-6 and V is TRBV6-1; maybe TRBD1 (5 bases). The CDR3 protein is CASKGELSYNSPLHF. DNA of the CDR3: TGTGCCAGCAAAGGGGAGCTCTCCTATAATTCACCCCTCCACTTT.